The sequence of this T cell receptor beta chain was determined in a study of Graves' ophthalmopathy and Graves' hyperthyroidism. Study-level information: Peripheral blood sampling preceded any treatment and occurred at initial diagnosis. Study findings and constraints: Blood also harbored most expanded thyroid clonotypes above 0.001 frequency. In separating ophthalmopathy from stable hyperthyroidism, a 13-signature model achieved about 90% sensitivity and around 81% specificity. Progression of ophthalmopathy was predicted by the model with 65% to 71% sensitivity and under 85% specificity.

RNA transcripts served as template for amplifying TCR beta CDR3 sequences. RT-PCR was first run with HTBI primers, then multiplex PCR in a second round. TCRdb independently ran MiXCR on the multiplex PCR reads; one entry per CDR3 protein. The data show around 470,000 distinct CDR3 sequences, 13% to 15% seen once. This CDR3 comprises 15 residues. The germline V gene has CDR1 MDHEN and CDR2 SYDVKM. This clonotype was counted at least ten times. What it binds is unknown. Given a much more abundant clone one base away, this may be a read error. This chain connects TRBV28 to TRBJ1-6; D possibly corresponds to TRBD1 (5 bases). Input material: blood. The TCR comes from a woman in her thirties with Graves' ophthalmopathy. The CDR3 reads CASSPEGSRNSHLHF. The CDR3 nucleotides read TGTGCCAGCAGTCCCGAGGGGAGTCGGAATTCACACCTCCACTTT. Based on the CDR3 plus reference TRBV28 and TRBJ1-6, the full variable domain is DVKVTQSSRYLVKRTGEKVFLECVQDMDHENMFWYRQDPGLGLRLIYFSYDVKMKEKGDIPEGYSVSREKKERFSLILESASTNQTSMYLCASSPEGSRNSHLHFGNGTRLTVT.